This T cell receptor beta chain comes out of a study of blood T cell repertoires in COVID-19. The method was immunoSEQ multiplex PCR; TCRdb's version includes in-frame clones alone and lacks a portion of them. Of a few hundred thousand clones in the sample, around 81% were seen once. The CDR3 consists of 23 residues. With 5 bases removed from V and 0 bases from J, the gap between germline ends came to 33 bases. Sequenced input: peripheral blood. The sequence came from a person aged 65-85 years with COVID-19, enrolled during active disease. The chain uses TRBV5-3 and TRBJ1-6; D is perhaps TRBD1 (5 bases). TRBV5-3 is designated an ORF whose function remains uncertain. The CDR3 region is CARSPETTPPRGGDDSYNSPLHF. CDR3 DNA sequence: TGTGCCAGAAGTCCCGAGACCACCCCTCCTCGGGGCGGGGACGACTCCTATAATTCACCCCTCCACTTT.